One TCR beta chain is described in this entry. It has no known antigen specificity. No much larger clone exists at a distance of one base, and base qualities are not known. The data originate from a study of T cells in Graves' hyperthyroidism and ophthalmopathy (dated by TCRdb to the late 2010s). About the full investigation: Peripheral blood samples were taken at the time of initial diagnosis, prior to any treatment. In addition, the study compared T-cell repertoires in thyroid tissue and in blood from about 6 Graves' hyperthyroidism patients. TCR Vbeta CDR3 sequencing of 120 to 150 peripheral blood samples (43 ophthalmopathy, approximately 80 hyperthyroidism and 17 progressor patients) is reported in the paper. Prospective prediction of ophthalmopathy was tested in an independent validation cohort of some 19 hyperthyroidism patients and approximately 17 patients who later progressed to ophthalmopathy. The roughly 91 discovery patients were randomly split 7:3 into training and test sets. After blood sampling, hyperthyroidism patients were treated with methimazole at a starting dose of 30 mg daily, and ophthalmopathy patients were treated with high-dose intravenous methylprednisolone. To identify distinguishing TCR V-J signatures, a discovery cohort of around 100 patients was used, comprising some 45 with Graves' ophthalmopathy and 55 to 65 with stable Graves' hyperthyroidism. The paper's findings and limits, for the study overall: Ophthalmopathy was separated from stable hyperthyroidism by a 13 V-J signature model, with over 85% sensitivity and approximately 84% specificity obtained in cross-validation and 80%/75% obtained in testing. In validation, the model predicted progression to ophthalmopathy a median of roughly 6.5 months before onset, with approximately 70% sensitivity and 72.22% specificity. Sample size was not statistically predetermined, and blinding of investigators to group allocation was not performed. Blood samples also contained most of the expanded thyroid clonotypes (frequency above 0.001), which suggests that blood repertoires may reflect thyroid immune responses.

For CDR1 and CDR2, the germline V gene lists SGHAT and FQNNGV. The CDR3 has 16 amino acids, counting the end cysteine and phenylalanine. Here the CDR3 DNA is all that survives: 48 bases in frame from base 1. The V end gives up 2 bases and the J end 4 bases, leaving 1 base in the junction not matched to a gene. Hyperthyroidism patients were aged 18 to 65 years and newly diagnosed, with disease duration of less than 2 months. The study excluded patients with uncontrolled infections, other autoimmune diseases, pregnancy or lactation. Diagnoses were based on clinical symptoms, serum thyroxine and TRAb, thyroid ultrasound and orbital computed tomography. Blood from progressor patients was collected at the time of first diagnosis with hyperthyroidism, before any ophthalmopathy symptoms had appeared. Ficoll-Paque density gradient centrifugation was used to isolate PBMCs from around 10 ml of fresh peripheral blood. Patients classed as progressors first received a Graves' hyperthyroidism diagnosis and then went on to develop ophthalmopathy during follow-up. Total RNA was extracted with Trizol reagent, and quality was checked on an Agilent 2100 Bioanalyzer.

Amplification of TCR beta CDR3 regions was carried out from RNA transcripts. The TCR CDR3 was subjected to a first round of RT-PCR using the HTBI primer set and the Qiagen OneStep RT-PCR kit. A second multiplex PCR round built the libraries, followed by size selection and purification. The libraries were sequenced on an Illumina HiSeq2000 using paired-end 100 bp reads. On the study's bioinformatics: SOAPnuke was used to process the raw data, removing reads that contained adapters or uncalled bases, had a mean Phred below 15, or lacked an exact match to the constant primer or identifier. COPE v1.2.5 was used to merge the high-quality paired reads, and each unique nucleotide sequence was defined as a clonotype. Clonotypes were aligned to IMGT TRBV, TRBD and TRBJ reference segments using MiTCR v1.1. The analysis included only V-J combinations with a frequency above 0.0001, which together covered more than 99% of the repertoires. A TCS score was defined as the ratio of F50 (clonal expansion) to E x V (chaos), with BLOSUM62-based TCRdist applied between CDR3 peptides within each V-J. Welch's t-statistics and random forest reduced 500 to 650 V-J features to 13, which were used in a naive Bayes classifier (R e1071). TCRdb ran its own pipeline on the public reads, namely fastp trimming at Q25 and MiXCR clone calling, and kept in-frame beta chains. Identical CDR3 protein sequences are pooled into one entry, listed with their most common genes and DNA. TCRdb's processing, not the authors' own work, is the source of the V and J calls. The sample yields some 400,000 distinct CDR3 sequences; about 13% were counted once. The ten most abundant clones make up about a fifth of the sample.

This receptor was identified in a man aged 25 to 40 with Graves' hyperthyroidism that later progressed to Graves' ophthalmopathy. This receptor chain uses TRBV11-2 and TRBJ2-2, and 13 junction bases match TRBD2. Sequences were obtained from blood. The DNA reads TGTGCCAGCAGCTTAACTAGCGGGGGGGCCACCGGGGAGCTGTTTTTT. Its amino acids are CASSLTSGGATGELFF.